This T cell receptor beta chain was captured in a study of Tregs in tolerant kidney transplant recipients. Study results and limitations: The most relevant donor-specific Treg TCRbeta repertoire apparently came from expansion with activated donor B cells.

Only in-frame clones appear in the TCRdb table, and some are missing; sequencing was by immunoSEQ multiplex PCR. The data show approximately 43,000 clones, with 91% seen just once and about 0.76% held by the top ten. This CDR3 has 14 amino acids. CDR1 and CDR2 from the germline V gene are SGHDT and YYEEEE. The V gene end was trimmed by 3 bases and the J gene end by 3 bases; junction bases not matched to a gene: 5. With respect to this clone: Its target is not known.

The sequenced sample was Tregs from blood. This sequence joins TRBV5-6 and TRBJ2-7; 8 bases are a match to TRBD1. The receptor was derived from a human donor in good health. The CDR3 nucleotides read TGTGCCAGCAGCTCGACAGGGGCGCGCTACGAGCAGTACTTC. Its translation is CASSSTGARYEQYF.